The rows below give T cell receptor beta chains drawn from one sample of a study of blood T cell repertoires in COVID-19. Only in-frame clones appear in the TCRdb table, and some are missing; sequencing was by immunoSEQ multiplex PCR. The sample carries around 310,000 clones, over 70% recorded once. Sequences were obtained from PBMCs or T cells enriched from blood (not recorded which). The receptor set was obtained from a man aged 30 to 39 who had recovered from COVID-19. Each CDR3 is given with its conserved first and last residue. Each record gives: V gene, clone size, J gene, D gene, CDR3 DNA, CDR3 protein. D genes are given only for firm matches. Part of the rows lack a size; the others show once, few, many or a class for expanded clones.

TRBV11-3	once	TRBJ2-1	.	TGTGCCAGCAGCTTAGATTCGGGACACCGCAATGAGCAGTTCTTC	CASSLDSGHRNEQFF
TRBV6-5	.	TRBJ2-7	TRBD1	TGTGCCAGCAGTTACGGGGACAGTACCTACGAGCAGTACTTC	CASSYGDSTYEQYF
TRBV11-3	.	TRBJ2-2	TRBD1	TGTGCCAGCAGCCGCCGGGACAGGGGGCGACCCGGGGAGCTGTTTTTT	CASSRRDRGRPGELFF
TRBV3-1/TRBV3-2	.	TRBJ2-5	.	TGTGCCAGCAGCCAAGATTATACCCAGGGCGGTTACCAAGAGACCCAGTACTTC	CASSQDYTQGGYQETQYF
TRBV9	.	TRBJ2-1	.	TGTGCCAGCAGCGCCTACCCAACCGACAGTAACCCATACAATGAGCAGTTCTTC	CASSAYPTDSNPYNEQFF
TRBV7-6	.	TRBJ2-3	TRBD2	TGTGCCAGCAGCTTATCCGAGCTGGGGGGGGGCACAGATACGCAGTATTTT	CASSLSELGGGTDTQYF
TRBV2	.	TRBJ1-1	.	TGTGCCAGCACCAAAAGGGAGGGGACAAACACTGAAGCTTTCTTT	CASTKREGTNTEAFF
TRBV28	.	TRBJ2-7	.	TGTGCCAGCAGTTTGATGGGCCCTATTAGCTCCTACGAGCAGTACTTC	CASSLMGPISSYEQYF
TRBV27	once	TRBJ2-7	TRBD1	TGTGCCAGCAGTTCCCTCGGGACAGGGTGGCTGAACGAGCAGTACTTC	CASSSLGTGWLNEQYF
TRBV7-9	.	TRBJ2-7	.	TGTGCCAGCAGCTCCCCCGACGGGGGGCGCGAGCAGTACTTC	CASSSPDGGREQYF
TRBV28	.	TRBJ1-5	.	TGTGCCAGCAGTTTATCCCAAGGGGGCAATCAGCCCCAGCATTTT	CASSLSQGGNQPQHF
TRBV18	.	TRBJ2-5	TRBD2	TGTGCCAGCTCCCAAATTTTGGGACTAGCGGGGGCAACCGAAGGAGAGACCCAGTACTTC	CASSQILGLAGATEGETQYF
TRBV7-9	.	TRBJ1-1	TRBD1	TGTGCCAGCAGCCTAACTAGTGGACAGGGTGGTACTGAAGCTTTCTTT	CASSLTSGQGGTEAFF